Each of the 27 T cell receptor beta chains below was sequenced from the same sample in a study of cytomegalovirus exposure and HLA in healthy donors. The PCR used 60 Vbeta and 13 Jbeta primers. Produced via immunoSEQ multiplex PCR; TCRdb's table is partial and in-frame only. The sample includes around 110,000 clones, around 74% of them seen just once. Source material: PBMCs. The receptors stem from a young woman in good health and CMV-seronegative.

J is TRBJ1-2 and V is TRBV28, with D possibly TRBD1 on 5 matching bases. From germline, CDR1 is MDHEN and CDR2 SYDVKM. V was clipped by 7 bases and J by 4 bases, with 13 bases between them. The CDR3 runs 13 residues. CDR3 bases: TGTGCCAGCAAAGGGGCTATCAGCTATGGCTACACCTTC. The encoded protein is CASKGAISYGYTF.

This clone came up a few times. J is TRBJ2-3 and V is TRBV9; D not resolved. Germline V CDR1 and CDR2: SGDLS, YYNGEE. CDR3 length: 16 residues. The V end was cut by 6 bases, the J end by 2 bases, with 19 bases between. CDR3 sequence: CASTRRSTISTDTQYF. CDR3 in DNA: TGTGCCAGCACCCGACGGAGTACTATTTCCACAGATACGCAGTATTTT.

The genes are TRBV11-3 and TRBJ2-5; 11 nucleotides align to TRBD2. J was trimmed by 5 bases and V by 6 bases; bases with no gene match: 11. The CDR3 runs to 16 residues. CDR1 and CDR2 (germline): SGHNT, YENEEA. CDR3 in DNA: TGTGCCAGCAGTTACCGACTAGCGGGGATTCGGGAGACCCAGTACTTC. The encoded protein is CASSYRLAGIRETQYF.

The CDR3 DNA reads TGTGCCAGCAGCCGGGGGGGAGGAGGCACAGATACGCAGTATTTT. It encodes CASSRGGGGTDTQYF. The rearrangement uses TRBV5-6 and TRBJ2-3; 8 nucleotides match TRBD2. The CDR3 contains 15 residues. Unmatched junction bases numbered 5, after V lost 4 bases and J lost 1 base. Germline values: CDR1 SGHDT, CDR2 YYEEEE.

The chain joins TRBV11-3 to TRBJ1-1; D is undetermined. CDR1 SGHNT and CDR2 YENEEA come from the germline V gene. The V end lost 6 bases, the J end lost 0 bases, and 8 bases lay between the germline ends. The CDR3 contains 13 residues. This CDR3 is CASSRTMNTEAFF. The CDR3 nucleotides are TGTGCCAGCAGTCGCACAATGAACACTGAAGCTTTCTTT.

This clone came up a few times. The gene calls are TRBV6-5 and TRBJ2-3; 11 bases are shared with TRBD2. Germline V gene lookup returns CDR1 MNHEY and CDR2 SVGAGI. With 6 bases clipped from V and 5 bases from J, the junction kept 7 bases outside the gene matches. The CDR3 has 15 residues. The CDR3 sequence is CASSLSGGAGDTQYF. CDR3 coding DNA: TGTGCCAGCAGCCTTAGCGGGGGGGCAGGAGATACGCAGTATTTT.

This clone has a handful of counts. V and J are TRBV5-1 and TRBJ1-2; 9 bases are a match to TRBD1. The CDR3 spans 15 residues. V was pared by 4 bases and J by 2 bases, with 6 bases of the junction left unmatched. Germline V gene data show CDR1 as SGHRS and CDR2 as YFSETQ. The CDR3: CASSPSGTGNYGYTF. The CDR3 DNA follows: TGCGCCAGCAGCCCCAGTGGGACAGGGAACTATGGCTACACCTTC. Based on the CDR3 plus reference TRBV5-1 and TRBJ1-2, the full variable domain is KAGVTQTPRYLIKTRGQQVTLSCSPISGHRSVSWYQQTPGQGLQFLFEYFSETQRNKGNFPGRFSGRQFSNSRSEMNVSTLELGDSALYLCASSPSGTGNYGYTFGSGTRLTVV.

As concerns this clone: The junction departs from germline at one end; a sequencing error may be responsible. Other DNA sequences in this specimen translate into the identical CDR3. This chain uses TRBV29-1 with TRBJ1-6; D is undetermined. The CDR3 runs 13 residues. CDR1 SQVTM and CDR2 ANQGSEA come from the germline V gene. The CDR3 here is CSARSSYNSPLHF. Written as DNA, the CDR3 is TGCAGCGCTAGGAGCTCCTATAATTCCCCCCTCCACTTT.

This clone was seen only once. This chain's CDR3 is CASSLEAGSGTDTQYF. CDR3 bases: TGCGCCAGCAGCTTGGAGGCGGGATCGGGCACAGATACGCAGTATTTT. The rearrangement links TRBV5-1 to TRBJ2-3, with D tentatively TRBD2 (6 bases). With 0 bases removed from V and 1 base from J, the gap between germline ends came to 12 bases. Germline CDR1 and CDR2: SGHRS and YFSETQ. The CDR3 extends over 16 amino acids.

V gene TRBV28 combines with J gene TRBJ1-4, with D possibly being TRBD1 (6 bases). From germline, CDR1 is MDHEN and CDR2 SYDVKM. This CDR3 has 15 residues. Trimming shortened V by 7 bases and J by 7 bases, and 19 bases separated the two germline ends. The CDR3 DNA reads TGTGCCAGCATCCGGCAGGGGACAAGTCTTGAAAAACTGTTTTTT. Its translation is CASIRQGTSLEKLFF.

The J gene is TRBJ2-2, the V gene TRBV30; TRBD2 aligns across 8 bases. The junction had 7 bases not matched to a gene; V was cut back by 0 bases and J by 7 bases. In germline, CDR1 is GTSNPN, CDR2 SVGIG (reference sequence). CDR3 size: 15 residues. For the CDR3, the DNA is TGTGCCTGGAGTGTACAAGGACTAGCAAGCGGGGAGCTGTTTTTT. It encodes CAWSVQGLASGELFF.

This chain links TRBV5-1 with TRBJ2-3; D gene ambiguous. Trimming shortened V by 1 base and J by 2 bases, and 11 bases separated the two germline ends. CDR1 and CDR2 from the germline V gene are SGHRS and YFSETQ. The length of the CDR3 is 15 residues. The CDR3 nucleotides read TGCGCCAGCAGCTTGTTACAGCCAAACACAGATACGCAGTATTTT. This encodes CASSLLQPNTDTQYF.

The sample holds a few counts of this clone. V and J are TRBV5-4 and TRBJ1-6; weak D call: TRBD1 (6 bases). Germline CDR1 SGHNT, CDR2 YYREEE (reference sequence). The CDR3 totals 14 residues. Trimming stripped 4 bases from V and 5 bases from J, with 10 bases between. CDR3 residues: CASSRQEDNSPLHF. Here the CDR3 DNA reads TGTGCCAGCAGCCGACAGGAAGATAATTCACCCCTCCACTTT.

The chain employs TRBV5-8 and TRBJ1-2; the D is unclear. This CDR3 is 15 amino acids long. V lost 4 bases and J 7 bases, leaving 20 bases between the germline ends. From germline, CDR1 is SGHTS and CDR2 YDEGEE. In DNA, the CDR3 is TGTGCCAGCAGCCAACTGAAATCCTCTAGCAGTGGCTACACCTTC. Its translation: CASSQLKSSSSGYTF. Combining the CDR3 with reference TRBV5-8 and TRBJ1-2 gives the whole variable domain EAGVTQSPTHLIKTRGQQATLRCSPISGHTSVYWYQQALGLGLQFLLWYDEGEERNRGNFPPRFSGRQFPNYSSELNVNALELEDSALYLCASSQLKSSSSGYTFGSGTRLTVV.

This CDR3 reads CASSPDGGYGYTF. CDR3 nucleotide sequence: TGTGCCAGCAGCCCCGACGGAGGGTATGGCTACACCTTC. This chain joins TRBV6-6 and TRBJ1-2, with D unclear. V shed 6 bases and J shed 5 bases, with 13 bases lying between them. This CDR3 is built from 13 residues. The germline V gene encodes CDR1 MNHNY and CDR2 SVGAGI (reference sequence).

This clone was recorded once. The chain joins TRBV5-1 to TRBJ2-7, with TRBD2 identical over 9 bases. V was pared by 7 bases and J by 5 bases, with 1 base of the junction left unmatched. CDR3 size: 11 residues. CDR1 is SGHRS and CDR2 is YFSETQ in the germline V gene. The CDR3 protein is CASASGNEQYF. The CDR3 region has the DNA TGCGCCAGCGCTAGCGGGAACGAGCAGTACTTC.

V usage is TRBV7-9 and J usage is TRBJ1-2; tentatively, D is TRBD1 (6 bases). The ends were cut back, 1 base at V and 10 bases at J, with 10 bases in the middle. Germline CDR1 reads SEHNR; CDR2 reads FQNEAQ (reference sequence). The CDR3 sequence is 12 residues long. The CDR3 protein is CASSLDRVDYTF. The CDR3 bases are TGTGCCAGCAGCTTAGACAGGGTTGACTACACCTTC.

This clone was recorded only once. This chain joins TRBV7-2 and TRBJ1-2; tentative D call: TRBD1 (6 bases). This CDR3 contains 13 residues. V lost 5 bases and J 2 bases, leaving 9 bases between the germline ends. From germline, CDR1 is SGHTA and CDR2 FQGNSA. CDR3 region: CASSQQGNYGYTF. CDR3 nucleotides: TGTGCCAGCAGCCAACAGGGAAACTATGGCTACACCTTC. Drawing the rest from reference TRBV7-2 and TRBJ1-2, the complete variable domain is GAGVSQSPSNKVTEKGKDVELRCDPISGHTALYWYRQSLGQGLEFLIYFQGNSAPDKSGLPSDRFSAERTGGSVSTLTIQRTQQEDSAVYLCASSQQGNYGYTFGSGTRLTVV.

The chain is built from TRBV5-5 and TRBJ1-1; D is unclear. Germline-derived CDR1 and CDR2 are SGHKS and YYEKEE (reference sequence). Trimming left V 1 base short and J 1 base short, with 5 bases between. The CDR3 runs 13 residues. The CDR3 sequence: CASSLSWNTEAFF. CDR3 bases: TGTGCCAGCAGCTTGTCCTGGAACACTGAAGCTTTCTTT.

The chain uses TRBV13 and TRBJ2-1; 10 bases match TRBD2. CDR3 length: 17 amino acids. Germline lookup yields CDR1 PRHDT and CDR2 FYEKMQ (reference sequence). Trimming took 3 bases from V and 0 from J; bases not matched to a gene: 5. The CDR3: CASSLTSGFSSYNEQFF. The CDR3 DNA sequence: TGTGCCAGCAGCTTGACTAGCGGGTTTAGCTCCTACAATGAGCAGTTCTTC.

The chain carries TRBV28 and TRBJ2-7, with D unclear. The V and J ends lost 2 bases and 4 bases respectively, with 9 bases between them. The germline gives CDR1 MDHEN, CDR2 SYDVKM. The CDR3 is 13 amino acids. CDR3 sequence reads: CASSLGQFYEQYF. Here the CDR3 DNA reads TGTGCCAGCAGTTTAGGCCAGTTTTACGAGCAGTACTTC.

The rearrangement joins TRBV2 to TRBJ1-1, with 7 nucleotides matching TRBD1. After removal of 6 bases from V and 2 bases from J, the junction contained 9 bases not matched to a gene. The CDR3 consists of 15 residues. Germline V CDR1 and CDR2: SNHLY, FYNNEI. Here the CDR3 DNA reads TGTGCCAGCAGACCAAGGGACAGTGGCAACACTGAAGCTTTCTTT. As protein: CASRPRDSGNTEAFF.

This clone was picked up a small number of times. The chain uses TRBV28 and TRBJ1-4, with D tentatively TRBD1 (5 bases). Germline CDR1 MDHEN, CDR2 SYDVKM. The CDR3 runs to 14 residues. V was clipped by 6 bases and J by 10 bases, with 18 bases between them. The CDR3 loop is CASSPGLMGGKLFF. CDR3 DNA sequence: TGTGCCAGCAGCCCGGGACTAATGGGAGGAAAACTGTTTTTT.

The chain joins TRBV6-1 to TRBJ1-5, with D tentatively TRBD1 (6 bases). CDR1 MNHNS and CDR2 SASEGT come from the germline V gene. Between the trimmed V and J ends, which lost 9 bases and 5 bases, there was a span of 14 bases. The CDR3 is 13 residues long. The CDR3 spells CASKGGVHQPQHF. The CDR3 DNA follows: TGTGCCAGTAAAGGGGGTGTTCATCAGCCCCAGCATTTT.

The gene calls are TRBV7-2 and TRBJ1-1; TRBD1 agrees at 7 bases. The V and J ends lost 5 bases and 5 bases, in that order; junction bases with no gene match: 8. This CDR3 region has 14 residues. CDR1 is SGHTA, CDR2 FQGNSA, per germline. CDR3 in DNA: TGTGCCAGCAGCAGCAGGGGGGTCTGGACTGAAGCTTTCTTT. Translated, it gives CASSSRGVWTEAFF.

The rearrangement joins TRBV30 to TRBJ1-1, with unresolved D. Trimming removed 4 bases from V and 3 bases from J, with 12 bases in between. Germline-derived CDR1 and CDR2 are GTSNPN and SVGIG (reference sequence). This CDR3 has 13 amino acids. DNA for the CDR3: TGTGCCTGGACCCCCAGCGGTTACACTGAAGCTTTCTTT. Amino acids: CAWTPSGYTEAFF.

The chain has TRBV5-1 and TRBJ2-1; 13 nucleotides agree with TRBD2. The CDR3 contains 15 residues. CDR1 is SGHRS, CDR2 YFSETQ, per germline. Trimming took 4 bases from V and 8 from J; bases not matched to a gene: 6. This CDR3 is CASSPWTSGGYEQFF. CDR3 sequence (DNA): TGCGCCAGCAGCCCCTGGACTAGCGGGGGCTATGAGCAGTTCTTC.